Reported below is one T cell receptor beta chain. Its antigen is not yet known. No clone much larger than this one lies a single base away; base qualities are absent. Library preparation was by the immunoSEQ multiplex PCR assay. In its TCRdb copy, this immuneACCESS table keeps in-frame sequences only and misses some clones. Where compared with another copy, unresolved V genes explain less than half of these, and the others have no known cause. Counted in this sample were some 160,000 clones; just under 95% of them appeared once. The top ten hold about 8.5% of the sample. This sample was taken from a study of control samples from healthy donors and cancer patients (dated by TCRdb to 2018 to 2021). The specimen was blood. This receptor was identified in a woman aged 40 to 49 in good health.

The DNA sequence follows: TGTGCCAGCAGTTACTTCGGGGGGAACACCGGGGAGCTGTTTTTT. This yields the protein CASSYFGGNTGELFF. This sequence uses TRBV6-6 and TRBJ2-2; TRBD2 might be the D gene, on 6 matching bases. CDR1 MNHNY and CDR2 SVGAGI were looked up in the germline V gene (reference sequence). Taken from cysteine to phenylalanine, the CDR3 has 15 residues. Only CDR3 DNA remains: 45 bases, in frame from the first base. Trimming removed 1 base from V and 1 base from J, leaving 7 bases between the germline ends.